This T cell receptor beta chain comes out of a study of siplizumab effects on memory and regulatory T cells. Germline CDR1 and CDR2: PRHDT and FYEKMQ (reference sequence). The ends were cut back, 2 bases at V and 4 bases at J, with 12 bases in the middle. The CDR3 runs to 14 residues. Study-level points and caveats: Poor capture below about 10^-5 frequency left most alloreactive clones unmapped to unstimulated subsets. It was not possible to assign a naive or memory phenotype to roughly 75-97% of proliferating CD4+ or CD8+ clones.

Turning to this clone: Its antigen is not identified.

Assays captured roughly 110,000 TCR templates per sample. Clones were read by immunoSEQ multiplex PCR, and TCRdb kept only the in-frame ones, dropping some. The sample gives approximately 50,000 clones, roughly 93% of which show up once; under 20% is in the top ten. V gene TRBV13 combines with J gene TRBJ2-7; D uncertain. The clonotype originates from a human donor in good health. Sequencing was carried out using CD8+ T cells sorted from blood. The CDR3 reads CASSLRQIQYEQYF. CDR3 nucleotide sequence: TGTGCCAGCAGCTTACGTCAGATACAATACGAGCAGTACTTC.